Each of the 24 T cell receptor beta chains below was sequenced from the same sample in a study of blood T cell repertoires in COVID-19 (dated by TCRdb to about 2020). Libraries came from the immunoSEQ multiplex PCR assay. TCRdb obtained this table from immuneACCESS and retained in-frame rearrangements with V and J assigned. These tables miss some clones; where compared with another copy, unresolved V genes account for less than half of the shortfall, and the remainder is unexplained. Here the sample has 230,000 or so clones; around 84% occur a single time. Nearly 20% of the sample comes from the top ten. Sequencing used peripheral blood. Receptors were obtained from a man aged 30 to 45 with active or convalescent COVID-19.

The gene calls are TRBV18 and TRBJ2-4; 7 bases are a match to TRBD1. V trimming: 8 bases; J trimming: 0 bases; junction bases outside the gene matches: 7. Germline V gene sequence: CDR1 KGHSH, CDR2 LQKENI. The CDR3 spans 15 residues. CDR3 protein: CASIDRALAKNIQYF. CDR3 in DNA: TGTGCCAGCATCGACAGGGCCCTAGCCAAAAACATTCAGTACTTC.

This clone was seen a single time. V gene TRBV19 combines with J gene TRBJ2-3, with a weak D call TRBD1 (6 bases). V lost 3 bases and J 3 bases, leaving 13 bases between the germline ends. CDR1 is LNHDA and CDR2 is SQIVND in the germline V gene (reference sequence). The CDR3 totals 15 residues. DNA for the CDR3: TGTGCCAGTAGTATTGAGGGGGTTGCGACAGATACGCAGTATTTT. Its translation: CASSIEGVATDTQYF. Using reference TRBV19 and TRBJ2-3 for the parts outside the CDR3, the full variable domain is DGGITQSPKYLFRKEGQNVTLSCEQNLNHDAMYWYRQDPGQGLRLIYYSQIVNDFQKGDIAEGYSVSREKKESFPLTVTSAQKNPTAFYLCASSIEGVATDTQYFGPGTRLTVL.

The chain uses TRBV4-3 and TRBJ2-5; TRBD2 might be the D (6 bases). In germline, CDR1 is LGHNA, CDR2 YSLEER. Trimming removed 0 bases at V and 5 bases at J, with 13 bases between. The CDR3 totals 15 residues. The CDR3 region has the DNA TGCGCCAGCAGCCAAGATAGGGTGGCGGGGGAGACCCAGTACTTC. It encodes CASSQDRVAGETQYF.

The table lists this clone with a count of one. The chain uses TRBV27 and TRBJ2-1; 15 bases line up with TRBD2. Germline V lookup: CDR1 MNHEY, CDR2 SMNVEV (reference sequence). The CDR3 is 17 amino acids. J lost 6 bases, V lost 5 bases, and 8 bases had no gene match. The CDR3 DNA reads TGTGCCAGCAGTCCGGGGACTAGCGGGAGGATAATCAATGAGCAGTTCTTC. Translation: CASSPGTSGRIINEQFF.

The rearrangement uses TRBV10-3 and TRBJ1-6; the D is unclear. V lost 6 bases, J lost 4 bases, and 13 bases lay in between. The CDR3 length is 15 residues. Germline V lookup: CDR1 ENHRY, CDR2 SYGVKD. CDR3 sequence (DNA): TGTGCCATCAGGTGGGAGGTCGGATATAATTCACCCCTCCACTTT. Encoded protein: CAIRWEVGYNSPLHF.

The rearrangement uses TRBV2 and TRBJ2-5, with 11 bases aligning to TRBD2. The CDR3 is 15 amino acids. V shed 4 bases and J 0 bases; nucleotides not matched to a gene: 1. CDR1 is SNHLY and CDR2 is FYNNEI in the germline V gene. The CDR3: CASSGTSGYQETQYF. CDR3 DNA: TGTGCCAGCAGTGGGACTAGCGGGTACCAAGAGACCCAGTACTTC.

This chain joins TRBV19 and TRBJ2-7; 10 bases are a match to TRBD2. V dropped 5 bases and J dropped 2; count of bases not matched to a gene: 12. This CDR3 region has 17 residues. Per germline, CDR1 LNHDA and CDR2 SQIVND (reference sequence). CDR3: CASSPMFTSGTTYEQYF. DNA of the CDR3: TGTGCCAGTAGTCCAATGTTCACTAGCGGGACCACCTACGAGCAGTACTTC.

CDR3 region: CASSNRVNEQYF. CDR3 coding DNA: TGTGCCAGCAGTAACAGGGTCAACGAGCAGTACTTC. The V and J genes are TRBV6-5 and TRBJ2-7; weak D call: TRBD1 (6 bases). In germline, CDR1 is MNHEY, CDR2 SVGAGI. The V end lost 5 bases, the J end lost 5 bases, and 10 bases lay between the germline ends. CDR3 size: 12 residues.

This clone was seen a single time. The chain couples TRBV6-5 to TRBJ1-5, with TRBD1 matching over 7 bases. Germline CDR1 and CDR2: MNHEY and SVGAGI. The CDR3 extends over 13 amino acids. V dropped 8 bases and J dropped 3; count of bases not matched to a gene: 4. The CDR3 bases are TGTGCCAGCCGGGACAGATCCAATCAGCCCCAGCATTTT. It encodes CASRDRSNQPQHF.

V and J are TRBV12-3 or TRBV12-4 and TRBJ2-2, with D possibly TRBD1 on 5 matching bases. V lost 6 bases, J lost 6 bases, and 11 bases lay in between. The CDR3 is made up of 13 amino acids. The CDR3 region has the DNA TGTGCCAGCAGACCCCCAGGGTCCGGGGAGCTGTTTTTT. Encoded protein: CASRPPGSGELFF.

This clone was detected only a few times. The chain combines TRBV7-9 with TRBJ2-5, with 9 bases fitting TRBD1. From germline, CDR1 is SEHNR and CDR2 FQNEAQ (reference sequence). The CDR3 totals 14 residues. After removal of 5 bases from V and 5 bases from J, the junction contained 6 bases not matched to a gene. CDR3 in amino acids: CASSARDRAETQYF. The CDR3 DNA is TGTGCCAGCAGCGCACGGGACAGGGCTGAGACCCAGTACTTC.

The CDR3 region has the DNA TGTGCCAGCAGCTTTGCGGCAGTCCACGAGCAGTACTTC. Amino acid sequence: CASSFAAVHEQYF. The V call is TRBV13, the J call TRBJ2-7; D is undetermined. The CDR3 is 13 amino acids. Germline lookup yields CDR1 PRHDT and CDR2 FYEKMQ (reference sequence). V lost 3 bases to trimming and J lost 5 bases, with 11 bases between them.

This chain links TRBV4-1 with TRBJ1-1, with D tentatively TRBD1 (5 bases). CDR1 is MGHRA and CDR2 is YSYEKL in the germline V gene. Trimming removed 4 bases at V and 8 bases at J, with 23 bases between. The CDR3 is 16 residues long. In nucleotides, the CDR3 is TGCGCCAGCAGCCGAGGCGAACAGCTCGGACAACGGGAAGCTTTCTTT. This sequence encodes CASSRGEQLGQREAFF.

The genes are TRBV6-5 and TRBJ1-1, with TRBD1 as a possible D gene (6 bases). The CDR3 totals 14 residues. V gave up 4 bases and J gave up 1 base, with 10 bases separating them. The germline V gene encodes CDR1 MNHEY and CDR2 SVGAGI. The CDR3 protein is CASSFQDRNTEAFF. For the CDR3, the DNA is TGTGCCAGCAGTTTCCAGGACAGGAACACTGAAGCTTTCTTT.

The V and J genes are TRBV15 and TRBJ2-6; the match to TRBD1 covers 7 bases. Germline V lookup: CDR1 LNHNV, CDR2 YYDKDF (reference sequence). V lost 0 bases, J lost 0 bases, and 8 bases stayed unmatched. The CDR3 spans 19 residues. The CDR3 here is CATSRDQGQSYSGANVLTF. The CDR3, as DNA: TGTGCCACCAGCAGAGATCAGGGACAGAGCTACTCTGGGGCCAACGTCCTGACTTTC.

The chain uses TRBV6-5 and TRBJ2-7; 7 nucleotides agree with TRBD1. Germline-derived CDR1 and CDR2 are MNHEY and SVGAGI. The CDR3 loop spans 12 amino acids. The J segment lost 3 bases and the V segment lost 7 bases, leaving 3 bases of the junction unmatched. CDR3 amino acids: CASNSGGYEQYF. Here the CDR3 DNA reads TGTGCCAGCAATTCAGGGGGCTACGAGCAGTACTTC.

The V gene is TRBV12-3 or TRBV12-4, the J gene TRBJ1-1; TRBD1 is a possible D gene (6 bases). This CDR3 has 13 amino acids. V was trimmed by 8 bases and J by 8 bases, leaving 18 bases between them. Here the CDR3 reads CASDPGHQAEAFF. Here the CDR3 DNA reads TGTGCCAGCGATCCGGGACACCAAGCCGAAGCTTTCTTT.

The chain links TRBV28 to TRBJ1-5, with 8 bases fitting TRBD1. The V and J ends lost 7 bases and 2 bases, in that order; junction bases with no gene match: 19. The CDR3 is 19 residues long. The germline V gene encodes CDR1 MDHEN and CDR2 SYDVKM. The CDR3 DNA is TGTGCCAGCATCCTTGGCGGGGGCAGGGGGCCGGTGGGCAATCAGCCCCAGCATTTT. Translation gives CASILGGGRGPVGNQPQHF. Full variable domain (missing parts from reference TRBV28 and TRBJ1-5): DVKVTQSSRYLVKRTGEKVFLECVQDMDHENMFWYRQDPGLGLRLIYFSYDVKMKEKGDIPEGYSVSREKKERFSLILESASTNQTSMYLCASILGGGRGPVGNQPQHFGDGTRLSIL.

Here the CDR3 reads CASARTGLAPTVDYNEQFF. CDR3 nucleotide sequence: TGTGCCAGCGCTAGAACGGGACTAGCGCCAACCGTCGATTACAATGAGCAGTTCTTC. V and J are TRBV27 and TRBJ2-1; 10 bases match TRBD2. The CDR3 is 19 amino acids. Trimming removed 8 bases from V and 4 bases from J; junction bases left unmatched: 20. The germline V gene encodes CDR1 MNHEY and CDR2 SMNVEV (reference sequence).

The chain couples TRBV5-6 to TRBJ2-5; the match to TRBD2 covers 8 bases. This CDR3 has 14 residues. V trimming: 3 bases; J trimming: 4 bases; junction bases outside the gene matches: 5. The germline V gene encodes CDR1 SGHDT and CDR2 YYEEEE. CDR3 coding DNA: TGTGCCAGCAGCTCTCCGGCGGGAGGAGAGACCCAGTACTTC. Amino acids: CASSSPAGGETQYF.

The CDR3 bases are TGCGCCACTCATCAGGGTCAACGCACAGATACGCAGTATTTT. Translating gives CATHQGQRTDTQYF. The chain joins TRBV5-1 to TRBJ2-3; TRBD1 might be the D (5 bases). Germline V CDR1 and CDR2: SGHRS, YFSETQ. V was cut by 9 bases and J by 1 base, with 15 bases left in between. The CDR3 runs 14 residues.

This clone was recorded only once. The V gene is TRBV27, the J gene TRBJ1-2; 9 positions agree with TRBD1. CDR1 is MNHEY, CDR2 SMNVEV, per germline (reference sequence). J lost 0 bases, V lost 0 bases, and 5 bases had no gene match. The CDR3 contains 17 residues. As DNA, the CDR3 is TGTGCCAGCAGTTTATCGATGAGGACAGGGGCTAACTATGGCTACACCTTC. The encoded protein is CASSLSMRTGANYGYTF.

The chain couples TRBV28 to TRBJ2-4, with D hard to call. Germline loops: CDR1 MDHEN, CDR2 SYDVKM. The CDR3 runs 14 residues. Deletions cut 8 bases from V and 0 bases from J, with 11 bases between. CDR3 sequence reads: CASLKGGAKNIQYF. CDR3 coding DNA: TGTGCCAGCCTCAAAGGCGGAGCCAAAAACATTCAGTACTTC.

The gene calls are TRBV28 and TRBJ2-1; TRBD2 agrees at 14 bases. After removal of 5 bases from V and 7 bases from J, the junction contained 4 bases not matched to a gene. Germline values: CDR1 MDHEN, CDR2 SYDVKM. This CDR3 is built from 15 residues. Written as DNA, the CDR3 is TGTGCCAGCAGTCCCGGGACTAGCGGGAGTAATGAGCAGTTCTTC. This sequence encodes CASSPGTSGSNEQFF.